These 14 T cell receptor beta chains were all obtained from the same sample, sequenced in a study of blood T cell repertoires in COVID-19. The repertoire was sequenced with immunoSEQ multiplex PCR; TCRdb's copy has only in-frame clones and lacks some. The table lists some 150,000 clones, 85% to 90% of them singletons. Material: peripheral blood. These receptors all stem from a man in his late teens or twenties with active or convalescent COVID-19.

The V call is TRBV7-2, the J call TRBJ1-1; unclear D gene. The germline V gene has CDR1 SGHTA and CDR2 FQGNSA. Trimming removed 5 bases at V and 1 base at J, with 8 bases between. The CDR3 extends over 13 amino acids. CDR3 loop: CASSPRQNTEAFF. In nucleotides, the CDR3 is TGTGCCAGCAGCCCGAGACAGAACACTGAAGCTTTCTTT.

The chain is built from TRBV14 and TRBJ2-7; 7 bases agree with TRBD2. This CDR3 comprises 15 residues. The J segment lost 2 bases and the V segment lost 1 base, leaving 5 bases of the junction unmatched. Germline CDR1 reads SGHDN; CDR2 reads FVKESK. Written as DNA, the CDR3 is TGTGCCAGCAGCCAAGCGGGAGGTGGTCCCTACGAGCAGTACTTC. Translation: CASSQAGGGPYEQYF.

The chain employs TRBV19 and TRBJ2-7; D is uncertain. V lost 6 bases to trimming and J lost 9 bases, with 18 bases between them. The CDR3 loop spans 13 amino acids. Germline V lookup: CDR1 LNHDA, CDR2 SQIVND (reference sequence). In DNA, the CDR3 is TGTGCCAGTAGGGCGGCACACAATGCCGGGCAGTACTTC. It translates to CASRAAHNAGQYF.

This rearrangement joins TRBV7-9 to TRBJ1-2; TRBD1 matches 12 bases. The CDR3 length is 15 residues. CDR1 is SEHNR, CDR2 FQNEAQ, per germline (reference sequence). Trimming at V came to 5 bases and at J to 5 bases, leaving 6 bases not matched to a gene. The CDR3 nucleotides are TGTGCCAGCAGCCACCGGGACAGGGGGCTATATGGCTACACCTTC. This sequence encodes CASSHRDRGLYGYTF.

This chain uses TRBV5-1 with TRBJ2-1; weak D call: TRBD2 (6 bases). V was cut by 0 bases and J by 9 bases, with 10 bases left in between. This CDR3 has 13 residues. Germline V gene lookup returns CDR1 SGHRS and CDR2 YFSETQ. In DNA, the CDR3 is TGCGCCAGCAGCTTGGAGCTGCGGGGTGAGCAGTTCTTC. This codes for CASSLELRGEQFF. The complete variable domain, with remaining parts taken from reference TRBV5-1 and TRBJ2-1, reads KAGVTQTPRYLIKTRGQQVTLSCSPISGHRSVSWYQQTPGQGLQFLFEYFSETQRNKGNFPGRFSGRQFSNSRSEMNVSTLELGDSALYLCASSLELRGEQFFGPGTRLTVL.

The chain recombines TRBV7-2 with TRBJ2-5; 12 bases fit TRBD2. This CDR3 has 15 amino acids. V was clipped by 4 bases and J by 4 bases; unmatched bases: 4. CDR1 and CDR2 from the germline V gene are SGHTA and FQGNSA. CDR3 bases: TGTGCCAGCAGCTCGACGACTAGCGGGAGAGAGACCCAGTACTTC. As protein: CASSSTTSGRETQYF.

The chain recombines TRBV5-1 with TRBJ2-3, with 7 bases matching TRBD2. The V gene's germline CDR1 is SGHRS and CDR2 YFSETQ. This CDR3 spans 15 amino acids. V lost 0 bases, J lost 4 bases, and 5 bases stayed unmatched. CDR3 in DNA: TGCGCCAGCAGCTTGGGTGGGAGGGCCGCAGATACGCAGTATTTT. Translation: CASSLGGRAADTQYF.

This sequence joins TRBV6-5 and TRBJ1-2; 9 positions agree with TRBD1. Germline assignment: CDR1 MNHEY and CDR2 SVGAGI. This CDR3 has 14 amino acids. V lost 1 base, J lost 6 bases, and 3 bases stayed unmatched. CDR3 amino acids: CASSYLQGANGYTF. Here the CDR3 DNA reads TGTGCCAGCAGTTACTTACAGGGGGCGAATGGCTACACCTTC.

The V and J genes are TRBV4-1 and TRBJ2-3; 10 positions match TRBD2. V gave up 4 bases and J gave up 0 bases; unmatched junction bases: 10. The CDR3 sequence is 18 residues long. The germline gives CDR1 MGHRA, CDR2 YSYEKL. CDR3 residues: CASSLTLTAGGSTDTQYF. For the CDR3, the DNA is TGCGCCAGCAGCCTTACCCTTACAGCGGGAGGGAGCACAGATACGCAGTATTTT.

The chain has TRBV7-9 and TRBJ1-2; possible D gene TRBD1, 5 bases. V lost 1 base and J lost 1, with 10 bases in between. CDR3 size: 15 residues. The germline V gene has CDR1 SEHNR and CDR2 FQNEAQ (reference sequence). CDR3 nucleotides: TGTGCCAGCAGCTTAGGACAGAACGATAACTATGGCTACACCTTC. Amino acids: CASSLGQNDNYGYTF.

V usage is TRBV25-1 and J usage is TRBJ2-7; the D gene is possibly TRBD1 (6 bases). Germline-derived CDR1 and CDR2 are MGHDK and SYGVNS. This CDR3 spans 13 amino acids. Between the trimmed V and J ends, which lost 4 bases and 5 bases, there was a span of 12 bases. The CDR3 loop is CASSGNNRDEQYF. Written as DNA, the CDR3 is TGTGCCAGCAGTGGAAACAACAGGGACGAGCAGTACTTC.

There are a few counts of this clone. The identical CDR3 is also encoded by other nucleotide sequences in the sample. The chain carries TRBV7-2 and TRBJ1-5; unclear D gene. The CDR3 is 13 residues long. Germline-derived CDR1 and CDR2 are SGHTA and FQGNSA. V was pared by 2 bases and J by 5 bases, with 7 bases between. The DNA for the CDR3 is TGTGCCAGCAGCTTACGTGGAGATCAGCCCCAGCATTTT. Protein product: CASSLRGDQPQHF.

With regard to this clone: The sample carries other DNA sequences with the same CDR3. This sequence joins TRBV5-1 and TRBJ1-5; 9 nucleotides match TRBD1. After removal of 0 bases from V and 2 bases from J, the junction contained 0 bases not matched to a gene. The CDR3 consists of 15 residues. Germline-derived CDR1 and CDR2 are SGHRS and YFSETQ. The CDR3 coding sequence is TGCGCCAGCAGCTTGGGACAGGGGGGCAATCAGCCCCAGCATTTT. It translates to CASSLGQGGNQPQHF. Looking up the rest from reference TRBV5-1 and TRBJ1-5 gives the full variable domain: KAGVTQTPRYLIKTRGQQVTLSCSPISGHRSVSWYQQTPGQGLQFLFEYFSETQRNKGNFPGRFSGRQFSNSRSEMNVSTLELGDSALYLCASSLGQGGNQPQHFGDGTRLSIL.

The V call is TRBV18, the J call TRBJ1-4, with D perhaps matching TRBD1 (5 bases). The CDR3 has 15 residues. In germline, CDR1 is KGHSH, CDR2 LQKENI. The V end was cut by 3 bases, the J end by 5 bases, with 13 bases between. The CDR3 nucleotides are TGTGCCAGCTCACCGAGTTCGGGGGAGAATGAAAAACTGTTTTTT. The encoded protein is CASSPSSGENEKLFF.